This TCR beta chain was obtained from a study of blood T cells in healthy people across ages. Next came a second PCR, run for roughly 6 to 11 cycles, which used a sample-barcoded 5' primer along with a J-beta primer mix. TCRdb analysed the 5' RACE reads with MiXCR anew, one entry per CDR3 protein. Among 700,000 or so distinct CDR3 sequences, approximately 22% were seen once, and the ten largest hold around a fifth. This CDR3 spans 13 amino acids. The germline CDR1 and CDR2 sequences are SGHTA and FQGNSA. Comment on this clonotype: Sequence at one end of the junction differs from germline and may be a read error.

Sequencing was done on a sample of blood. This TCR was recovered from a man between 65 and 80 years old in good health. The rearrangement uses TRBV7-2 and TRBJ2-2; D is unresolved. The CDR3 sequence is CVSSIAGPGELFF. CDR3 coding DNA: TGTGTCAGCAGCATAGCAGGCCCCGGGGAGCTGTTTTTT.